These 16 T cell receptor beta chains originate from one sample sequenced in a study of blood T cells in healthy people across ages. For the second PCR, which ran for roughly 7 to 11 cycles, a sample-barcoded 5' primer and a J-beta primer mix were used. TCRdb processed the 5' RACE reads anew with MiXCR; each CDR3 protein has one entry. The profile shows 650,000 to 1,000,000 distinct CDR3 sequences, 36% of them singletons. The sequenced material came from blood. The receptors here all came from a man aged 18 to 35 in good health.

This chain links TRBV5-4 with TRBJ2-4, with TRBD1 identical over 9 bases. The CDR3 length is 16 residues. J lost 3 bases, V lost 0 bases, and 4 bases had no gene match. CDR1 is SGHNT, CDR2 YYREEE, per germline (reference sequence). The CDR3 spells CASSLGQGDGKNIQYF. For the CDR3, the DNA is TGTGCCAGCAGCTTGGGACAGGGGGACGGCAAAAACATTCAGTACTTC.

This clonotype was picked up a small number of times. The gene calls are TRBV6-5 and TRBJ2-6; D is unresolved. Per the germline V gene, CDR1 is MNHEY and CDR2 is SVGAGI. The CDR3 covers 13 residues. V lost 7 bases to trimming and J lost 1 base, with 5 bases between them. The CDR3 region is CASIASGANVLTF. In DNA, the CDR3 is TGTGCCAGCATAGCTTCTGGGGCCAACGTCCTGACTTTC.

This clonotype was counted at least ten times. V and J are TRBV5-1 and TRBJ2-7; 11 positions agree with TRBD1. V lost 4 bases and J lost 2; bases outside the gene matches: 2. CDR1 and CDR2 (germline): SGHRS, YFSETQ. The CDR3 length is 14 residues. Here the CDR3 reads CASSTGQGAYEQYF. CDR3 nucleotides: TGCGCCAGCAGCACGGGACAGGGGGCCTACGAGCAGTACTTC.

This clonotype was observed a few times. V usage is TRBV27 and J usage is TRBJ1-2; 9 nucleotides agree with TRBD1. With V trimmed by 1 base and J by 7 bases, 13 bases remained unmatched. Germline CDR1 and CDR2: MNHEY and SMNVEV (reference sequence). The CDR3 runs to 17 residues. CDR3 region: CASSLYMGTGSFAGYTF. The DNA for the CDR3 is TGTGCCAGCAGTTTATATATGGGGACAGGGAGTTTCGCTGGCTACACCTTC.

About this clonotype: A much larger clone sits a single nucleotide away, making a read error possible. V is TRBV6-5 and J is TRBJ2-7; maybe TRBD1 (6 bases). Germline CDR1 reads MNHEY; CDR2 reads SVGAGI. The V and J ends lost 4 bases and 1 base respectively, with 11 bases between them. The CDR3 extends over 14 amino acids. The chain's CDR3 is CASSSSGESYEQYF. In nucleotides, the CDR3 is TGTGCCAGCAGTTCATCAGGGGAGTCCTACGAGCAGTACTTC.

V and J are TRBV5-1 and TRBJ2-1; 8 nucleotides match TRBD1. V trimming: 4 bases; J trimming: 3 bases; junction bases outside the gene matches: 15. CDR3 length equals 18 residues. Germline CDR1 and CDR2: SGHRS and YFSETQ. CDR3 nucleotide sequence: TGCGCCAGCAGCCCCGATGGGTTCCCAGGGGGCGACTACAATGAGCAGTTCTTC. This codes for CASSPDGFPGGDYNEQFF. The whole variable domain, filled in from reference TRBV5-1 and TRBJ2-1, reads KAGVTQTPRYLIKTRGQQVTLSCSPISGHRSVSWYQQTPGQGLQFLFEYFSETQRNKGNFPGRFSGRQFSNSRSEMNVSTLELGDSALYLCASSPDGFPGGDYNEQFFGPGTRLTVL.

This clonotype was seen repeatedly, ten times or more. The chain recombines TRBV15 with TRBJ2-7; no clear D. Germline V gene data show CDR1 as LNHNV and CDR2 as YYDKDF (reference sequence). The CDR3 length is 14 residues. The germline V and J ends were trimmed by 0 bases and 5 bases, with 11 bases remaining between them. This CDR3 reads CATSRDKPKHEQYF. The CDR3, as DNA: TGTGCCACCAGCAGAGATAAACCGAAGCACGAGCAGTACTTC.

This sequence joins TRBV7-8 and TRBJ1-4, with a possible D match to TRBD1 (6 bases). The V gene lost 5 bases and the J gene lost 8 bases, with 15 bases spanning the gap. Germline V gene data show CDR1 as SGHVS and CDR2 as FQNEAQ. The CDR3 is 14 amino acids. CDR3 amino acids: CASSLGGGKEKLFF. CDR3 nucleotides: TGTGCCAGCAGCCTGGGGGGGGGCAAGGAAAAACTGTTTTTT.

In DNA, the CDR3 is TGTGCCAGCAGCCCGGGACTGGCAACCTACAATGAGCAGTTCTTC. Translating it yields CASSPGLATYNEQFF. The genes are TRBV12-3 or TRBV12-4 and TRBJ2-1, with D tentatively TRBD2 (6 bases). With 6 bases removed from V and 2 bases from J, the gap between germline ends came to 14 bases. The CDR3 runs 15 residues.

The rearrangement links TRBV9 to TRBJ2-7; D is ambiguous. V was pared by 4 bases and J by 2 bases, with 13 bases between. CDR1 is SGDLS and CDR2 is YYNGEE in the germline V gene. This CDR3 contains 14 residues. CDR3 region: CASSPAAHPYEQYF. The DNA for the CDR3 is TGTGCCAGCAGCCCGGCAGCTCACCCCTACGAGCAGTACTTC.

This clonotype was detected a few times. This may be a read error: a much more frequent sequence differs by one nucleotide. The V gene is TRBV7-2, the J gene TRBJ2-1, with TRBD2 identical over 7 bases. The V gene end was trimmed by 1 base and the J gene end by 13 bases; junction bases not matched to a gene: 13. Germline loops: CDR1 SGHTA, CDR2 FQGNSA. The CDR3 extends over 15 amino acids. The CDR3 DNA reads TGTGCCAGCAGCTTAGTGGCTAGCGGACAAGAGACCCAGTTCTTC. Encoded protein: CASSLVASGQETQFF.

This clonotype appeared many times. V is TRBV12-3 or TRBV12-4 and J is TRBJ2-3, with D unclear. Trimming removed 4 bases at V and 4 bases at J, with 9 bases between. There are 13 residues in the CDR3. The CDR3 sequence: CASSSQLADTQYF. Here the CDR3 DNA reads TGTGCCAGCAGTTCCCAGCTAGCAGATACGCAGTATTTT.

This clonotype was seen many times. The J gene is TRBJ1-5, the V gene TRBV4-3; D not certain. There are 15 residues in the CDR3. Germline loops: CDR1 LGHNA, CDR2 YSLEER. V gave up 4 bases and J gave up 4 bases, with 14 bases separating them. CDR3 DNA sequence: TGCGCCAGCAGCCTAGATGTTGGGTCGAATCAGCCCCAGCATTTT. Translating it yields CASSLDVGSNQPQHF.

This chain links TRBV12-3 or TRBV12-4 with TRBJ2-2, with no clear D. The CDR3 loop spans 14 amino acids. V was shortened by 3 bases and J by 6 bases, with 11 bases between the two germline ends. The chain's CDR3 is CASSFDLTAGELFF. The CDR3, as DNA: TGTGCCAGCAGTTTCGACCTTACGGCCGGGGAGCTGTTTTTT.

The V gene is TRBV12-3 or TRBV12-4, the J gene TRBJ2-1; D is unresolved. With 5 bases removed from V and 14 bases from J, the gap between germline ends came to 13 bases. This CDR3 has 11 residues. The CDR3 loop is CASSTDVREFF. CDR3 nucleotide sequence: TGTGCCAGCAGTACGGACGTCCGGGAGTTCTTC.

The DNA of the CDR3 is TGTGCCAGCAGCTTATGGGCATCTAGCACAGATACGCAGTATTTT. It codes for CASSLWASSTDTQYF. This sequence joins TRBV7-9 and TRBJ2-3; no reliable D call. In germline, CDR1 is SEHNR, CDR2 FQNEAQ (reference sequence). The CDR3 totals 15 residues. V lost 2 bases to trimming and J lost 0 bases, with 9 bases between them.